Each of the 30 T cell receptor beta chains below was sequenced from the same sample in a study of blood T cell repertoires in COVID-19. The table came from immunoSEQ multiplex PCR; TCRdb's copy has only in-frame clones and leaves some out. The table shows roughly 170,000 clones, with about 83% occurring only once. Sequenced material: PBMCs or T cells enriched from blood (not recorded which). Every receptor here comes from a woman between 45 and 60 years old in a cohort exposed to, infected with or recovered from COVID-19 (not recorded which).

The chain uses TRBV9 and TRBJ1-4, with 8 bases aligning to TRBD1. The V gene end was trimmed by 0 bases and the J gene end by 7 bases; junction bases not matched to a gene: 5. This CDR3 is 15 amino acids long. Germline CDR1 reads SGDLS; CDR2 reads YYNGEE. CDR3 sequence: CASSVDRGSGEKLFF. The DNA of the CDR3 is TGTGCCAGCAGCGTAGACAGGGGGAGTGGTGAAAAACTGTTTTTT.

CDR3 bases: TGTGCCAGCAGCTTTGCTAGCGAGTCTCAAGAGACCCAGTACTTC. Amino acids: CASSFASESQETQYF. The rearrangement links TRBV12-1 to TRBJ2-5; the D segment call TRBD2 is taken from the table without a DNA check. TRBV12-1 is given as a pseudogene. There are 15 residues in the CDR3.

This clone was found once. This chain links TRBV29-1 with TRBJ1-1, with 7 bases matching TRBD1. V gave up 4 bases and J gave up 2 bases; unmatched junction bases: 4. Germline CDR1 is SQVTM and CDR2 is ANQGSEA. CDR3 length: 13 amino acids. The CDR3 sequence: CSVGGTDNTEAFF. The CDR3 DNA sequence: TGCAGCGTTGGAGGGACAGATAACACTGAAGCTTTCTTT. Combining the CDR3 with reference TRBV29-1 and TRBJ1-1 gives the whole variable domain SAVISQKPSRDICQRGTSLTIQCQVDSQVTMMFWYRQQPGQSLTLIATANQGSEATYESGFVIDKFPISRPNLTFSTLTVSNMSPEDSSIYLCSVGGTDNTEAFFGQGTRLTVV.

The V gene is TRBV30, the J gene TRBJ1-1; D unclear. The CDR3 loop spans 12 amino acids. V was clipped by 1 base and J by 6 bases, with 9 bases between them. Looked up from germline, CDR1 is GTSNPN and CDR2 is SVGIG (reference sequence). The CDR3 sequence: CAWSATGAEAFF. The CDR3 nucleotides read TGTGCCTGGAGTGCCACGGGTGCTGAAGCTTTCTTT.

The chain uses TRBV18 and TRBJ1-1, with 10 positions matching TRBD1. CDR1 KGHSH and CDR2 LQKENI come from the germline V gene. This CDR3 region has 17 residues. With V trimmed by 2 bases and J by 3 bases, 9 bases remained unmatched. The CDR3 DNA reads as TGTGCCAGCTCACCAAACTTGGTAGGACAGGGGGACACTGAAGCTTTCTTT. Translating it yields CASSPNLVGQGDTEAFF. The full variable domain, its missing parts supplied by reference TRBV18 and TRBJ1-1, is NAGVMQNPRHLVRRRGQEARLRCSPMKGHSHVYWYRQLPEEGLKFMVYLQKENIIDESGMPKERFSAEFPKEGPSILRIQQVVRGDSAAYFCASSPNLVGQGDTEAFFGQGTRLTVV.

The chain has TRBV5-4 and TRBJ2-3; perhaps TRBD2 as D (7 bases). The CDR3 spans 16 residues. The germline V gene encodes CDR1 SGHNT and CDR2 YYREEE (reference sequence). Between the trimmed V and J ends, which lost 1 base and 0 bases, there was a span of 12 bases. The CDR3 here is CASSLLAGASTDTQYF. CDR3 coding DNA: TGTGCCAGCAGCTTGTTGGCGGGGGCTAGCACAGATACGCAGTATTTT.

This chain links TRBV3-1 (or the pseudogene TRBV3-2) with TRBJ2-1; possibly TRBD2 for D (5 bases). V lost 0 bases and J lost 6, with 12 bases in between. Germline loops: CDR1 LGHDT, CDR2 YNNKEL (reference sequence). The CDR3 runs to 15 residues. CDR3 nucleotides: TGTGCCAGCAGCCAAGACCGGGGTGAGGCCAATGAGCAGTTCTTC. Translation: CASSQDRGEANEQFF.

V is TRBV4-1 and J is TRBJ1-4; 9 bases agree with TRBD1. Trimming removed 2 bases from V and 8 bases from J; junction bases left unmatched: 9. This CDR3 has 16 residues. CDR1 MGHRA and CDR2 YSYEKL come from the germline V gene. Here the CDR3 DNA reads TGCGCCAGCAGCCAACAAACCGGGACAGGGCTAGAAAAACTGTTTTTT. Protein sequence: CASSQQTGTGLEKLFF.

Comment on this clone: A read error may be the cause here, since a much bigger clone is one base away. The V gene is TRBV7-2, the J gene TRBJ2-7; D possibly corresponds to TRBD2 (6 bases). The V end was cut by 2 bases, the J end by 0 bases, with 20 bases between. CDR3 length: 18 amino acids. Per germline, CDR1 SGHTA and CDR2 FQGNSA. The CDR3 sequence: CASSLKMASEAISYEQYF. The CDR3 DNA sequence: TGTGCCAGCAGCTTAAAGATGGCTAGCGAGGCCATCTCCTACGAGCAGTACTTC.

The chain combines TRBV6-4 with TRBJ1-3; D is undetermined. CDR1 is MRHNA and CDR2 is SNTAGT in the germline V gene. Trimming stripped 0 bases from V and 4 bases from J, with 13 bases between. This CDR3 region has 16 residues. Here the CDR3 reads CASSDSNILDGNTIYF. As DNA, the CDR3 is TGTGCCAGCAGTGACTCGAACATCCTAGACGGAAACACCATATATTTT.

Details on this clone: Relative to the germline gene, one junction end is altered; a read error may explain this. The J gene is TRBJ1-1, the V gene TRBV5-1, with D perhaps matching TRBD1 (6 bases). The CDR3 runs to 15 residues. Germline loops: CDR1 SGHRS, CDR2 YFSETQ. CDR3 sequence reads: CASSPAGGGETEAFF. In DNA form, the CDR3 reads TGCGCCAGCAGCCCCGCGGGGGGCGGCGAGACTGAGGCTTTCTTT.

The V and J genes are TRBV25-1 and TRBJ2-1, with TRBD2 matching over 10 bases. The V gene end was trimmed by 3 bases and the J gene end by 6 bases; junction bases not matched to a gene: 11. The germline gives CDR1 MGHDK, CDR2 SYGVNS. The CDR3 has 17 amino acids. CDR3 sequence: CASSESTSGKYSNEQFF. The CDR3 bases are TGTGCCAGCAGTGAGTCTACTAGCGGGAAATACTCCAATGAGCAGTTCTTC.

The chain recombines TRBV3-1 (or the pseudogene TRBV3-2) with TRBJ2-7, with 11 bases fitting TRBD2. This CDR3 is built from 17 residues. Per germline, CDR1 LGHDT and CDR2 YNNKEL (reference sequence). Trimming removed 2 bases from V and 2 bases from J; junction bases left unmatched: 8. This CDR3 is CASSQRTSGLKPYEQYF. The CDR3 DNA reads as TGTGCCAGCAGCCAAAGGACTAGCGGGTTGAAACCCTACGAGCAGTACTTC.

This clone occurred once. CDR3 bases: TGTGCCATCCCGGGACACAACCCGGGCTCTGGGGCCAACGTCCTGACTTTC. This encodes CAIPGHNPGSGANVLTF. The V and J genes are TRBV27 and TRBJ2-6; D is possibly TRBD1 (6 bases). V lost 10 bases, J lost 0 bases, and 19 bases lay in between. The CDR3 consists of 17 residues. Germline CDR1 reads MNHEY; CDR2 reads SMNVEV (reference sequence). The variable domain in full, completed from reference TRBV27 and TRBJ2-6, reads EAQVTQNPRYLITVTGKKLTVTCSQNMNHEYMSWYRQDPGLGLRQIYYSMNVEVTDKGDVPEGYKVSRKEKRNFPLILESPSPNQTSLYFCAIPGHNPGSGANVLTFGAGSRLTVL.

The V and J genes are TRBV7-8 and TRBJ2-7; 9 bases line up with TRBD2. V lost 3 bases and J lost 0; bases outside the gene matches: 0. This CDR3 is 14 amino acids long. Germline V CDR1 and CDR2: SGHVS, FQNEAQ. The CDR3 nucleotides are TGTGCCAGCAGCTTTAGCGGGAGCTCCTACGAGCAGTACTTC. This sequence encodes CASSFSGSSYEQYF.

V gene TRBV4-1 combines with J gene TRBJ1-2; no reliable D call. CDR3 size: 11 residues. Germline CDR1 MGHRA, CDR2 YSYEKL. Trimming pared 5 bases from V and 11 bases from J, leaving 12 bases between. CDR3 bases: TGCGCCAGCAGCGCCACGGGGTTATACACCTTC. This sequence encodes CASSATGLYTF.

The chain recombines TRBV19 with TRBJ2-4, with 9 bases lining up with TRBD2. This CDR3 comprises 17 residues. Germline lookup yields CDR1 LNHDA and CDR2 SQIVND (reference sequence). V shed 5 bases and J 7 bases; nucleotides not matched to a gene: 15. The CDR3 spells CASSVDTSGSSVNIQYF. In DNA, the CDR3 is TGTGCCAGTAGTGTTGACACTAGCGGGTCCTCGGTGAACATTCAGTACTTC.

This sequence joins TRBV20-1 and TRBJ2-2; D is uncertain. CDR1 and CDR2 from the germline V gene are DFQATT and SNEGSKA (reference sequence). The CDR3 sequence is 13 residues long. Trimming left V 3 bases short and J 1 base short, with 6 bases between. The CDR3 protein is CSASDGNTGELFF. CDR3 coding DNA: TGCAGTGCTAGTGACGGGAACACCGGGGAGCTGTTTTTT.

J is TRBJ2-2 and V is TRBV3-1 (or the pseudogene TRBV3-2); 11 nucleotides line up with TRBD1. CDR3 length: 16 amino acids. Per germline, CDR1 LGHDT and CDR2 YNNKEL (reference sequence). The junction had 6 bases not matched to a gene; V was cut back by 4 bases and J by 5 bases. CDR3 sequence (DNA): TGTGCCAGCAGCCGAGGACAGGGGGCTAGTACCGGGGAGCTGTTTTTT. It is translated as CASSRGQGASTGELFF.

This clone was observed a handful of times. The chain carries TRBV4-1 and TRBJ2-1, with unresolved D. The CDR3 runs to 11 residues. CDR1 is MGHRA and CDR2 is YSYEKL in the germline V gene. The V gene lost 1 base and the J gene lost 16 bases, with 11 bases spanning the gap. The CDR3 here is CASSQGIGGFF. The CDR3 DNA sequence: TGCGCCAGCAGCCAAGGAATAGGCGGATTCTTC.

This chain connects TRBV19 to TRBJ1-5; weak D call: TRBD1 (6 bases). The length of the CDR3 is 15 residues. The germline V gene encodes CDR1 LNHDA and CDR2 SQIVND (reference sequence). V dropped 10 bases and J dropped 6 bases, with 22 bases sitting between them. CDR3 bases: TGTGCCACCACGGGTACCCCAGGGGTCGGTCAGCCCCAGCATTTT. Translation: CATTGTPGVGQPQHF.

The chain links TRBV15 to TRBJ1-6, with D possibly TRBD1 on 5 matching bases. Trimming took off 3 bases at V and 10 bases at J, with 16 bases between the two ends. The CDR3 totals 15 residues. Germline CDR1 reads LNHNV; CDR2 reads YYDKDF (reference sequence). CDR3 DNA: TGTGCCACCAGCAGGGACCGGGGGGGGAACTCACCCCTCCACTTT. Translating gives CATSRDRGGNSPLHF.

J is TRBJ1-4 and V is TRBV9; tentatively, D is TRBD1 (5 bases). The germline V and J ends were trimmed by 4 bases and 7 bases, with 14 bases remaining between them. The CDR3 extends over 14 amino acids. The germline gives CDR1 SGDLS, CDR2 YYNGEE. CDR3 region: CASSPRGEGEKLFF. In nucleotides, the CDR3 is TGTGCCAGCAGCCCCCGAGGGGAGGGTGAAAAACTGTTTTTT.

The J gene is TRBJ2-6, the V gene TRBV19; 7 bases are a match to TRBD1. Germline values: CDR1 LNHDA, CDR2 SQIVND (reference sequence). V lost 3 bases, J lost 1 base, and 6 bases stayed unmatched. This CDR3 region has 17 residues. In DNA, the CDR3 is TGTGCCAGTAGTATGAAGACAGGGCATTCTGGGGCCAACGTCCTGACTTTC. As protein: CASSMKTGHSGANVLTF.

This clone appeared a few times. V is TRBV6-6 and J is TRBJ1-2; unclear D gene. This CDR3 has 15 residues. The germline V gene encodes CDR1 MNHNY and CDR2 SVGAGI (reference sequence). Trimming removed 2 bases from V and 2 bases from J, with 12 bases in between. CDR3 coding DNA: TGTGCCAGCAGTTACGGAGGTGTGCAGAACTATGGCTACACCTTC. Encoded protein: CASSYGGVQNYGYTF.

This clone was seen a few times. Written as DNA, the CDR3 is TGCGCCAGCAGCCAAGATGACCTAGCGGGCCTATACAATGAGCAGTTCTTC. Encoded protein: CASSQDDLAGLYNEQFF. V is TRBV4-1 and J is TRBJ2-1; 8 bases fit TRBD2. J was trimmed by 4 bases and V by 0 bases; bases with no gene match: 8. This CDR3 has 17 amino acids. Per the germline V gene, CDR1 is MGHRA and CDR2 is YSYEKL.

The V gene is TRBV18, the J gene TRBJ2-6, with 7 bases lining up with TRBD1. J lost 5 bases, V lost 6 bases, and 7 bases had no gene match. This CDR3 has 15 residues. Germline V lookup: CDR1 KGHSH, CDR2 LQKENI. The CDR3 sequence: CASSLDREWANVLTF. CDR3 sequence (DNA): TGTGCCAGCTCTCTTGACAGGGAGTGGGCCAACGTCCTGACTTTC.

CDR3 in DNA: TGTGCCAGCAGCCGTATCCCCCAGGGACAGAGCACAGATACGCAGTATTTT. It codes for CASSRIPQGQSTDTQYF. This chain links TRBV3-1 (or the pseudogene TRBV3-2) with TRBJ2-3, with TRBD1 identical over 7 bases. CDR3 length equals 17 residues. V lost 4 bases, J lost 0 bases, and 10 bases stayed unmatched. Per germline, CDR1 LGHDT and CDR2 YNNKEL (reference sequence).

The chain uses TRBV25-1 and TRBJ1-2; TRBD1 matches at 9 bases. The CDR3 is 15 residues long. The germline V gene has CDR1 MGHDK and CDR2 SYGVNS. J gave up 2 bases and V 3 bases, and 4 bases lay outside the gene matches. CDR3 coding DNA: TGTGCCAGCAGTGATCCCGGGACAGGGAACTATGGCTACACCTTC. Its translation: CASSDPGTGNYGYTF.

The gene calls are TRBV20-1 and TRBJ1-1; a weak D match, TRBD1 (6 bases). This CDR3 region has 13 residues. V shed 3 bases and J shed 1 base, with 9 bases lying between them. CDR1 and CDR2 from the germline V gene are DFQATT and SNEGSKA (reference sequence). In nucleotides, the CDR3 is TGCAGTGCTAGTGGGGACAAGAACACTGAAGCTTTCTTT. As protein: CSASGDKNTEAFF.